This entry is about one TCR beta chain. This clone has a handful of counts. Its antigen specificity is not known. Per-base qualities were not stored, and no clone one base away is much larger. The library was generated by the immunoSEQ multiplex PCR assay. What TCRdb holds here is the immuneACCESS table cut down to in-frame rearrangements. Part of the clones is not present; checked against another copy, under half of the missing clones reflect an unresolved V gene, and the others are unexplained. The sample records about 53,000 clones, 87% of which are singletons. The ten largest account for more than 13% of the sample. The data were taken from a study of control samples from healthy donors and cancer patients (dated by TCRdb to about 2020). This TCR came from a man between 60 and 75 years old with head and neck cancer. The sequenced sample was PBMCs.

The encoded CDR3 is CASSDQGRTTTAFF. The nucleotides read TGTGCCAGTAGTGACCAGGGAAGAACCACCACTGCTTTCTTT. This sequence uses TRBV19 and TRBJ1-1, and TRBD1 may be the D gene, going by 5 matching bases. Relative to germline, V is 5 bases shorter and J is 11 bases shorter, with 21 bases between their ends. From the germline V gene (reference sequence), CDR1 is LNHDA and CDR2 is SQIVND. Including the terminal cysteine and phenylalanine, the CDR3 comprises 14 residues. The retained sequence is limited to the CDR3, 42 bases, with the frame set at the first base.